Listed below are T cell receptor beta chains from one sample, sequenced in a study. MiXCR was run by TCRdb on the 5' RACE reads, yielding one entry per CDR3 protein. The table records fewer than 40,000 distinct CDR3 sequences, roughly 25% of them present only once. Sequenced material: memory CD4+ T cells sorted from blood. The receptors derive from a female donor with breast cancer. Both conserved end residues are part of each CDR3. D genes are given only for firm matches. Where a row states a size, it is once, few, many or the class of an expanded clone; other rows omit it.

length	V	size	J	D	DNA	CDR3
16	TRBV6-2/TRBV6-3	.	TRBJ2-7	.	TGTGCCAGCAGCGGCAACCAGGGACTCAGCTCCTACGTGCAGTACTTC	CASSGNQGLSSYVQYF
14	TRBV29-1	few	TRBJ2-7	.	TGCAGCGTTGAAGATAGGGGCCGGAACTACGAGCAGTACTTC	CSVEDRGRNYEQYF
13	TRBV27	many	TRBJ2-7	TRBD2	TGTGCCAGCAGTAAGGGACTAGCCTACGAGCAGTACTTC	CASSKGLAYEQYF
15	TRBV7-9	many	TRBJ1-5	.	TGTGCCAGCAGCTTAACGGCGACAGGCAATCAGCCCCAGCATTTT	CASSLTATGNQPQHF
16	TRBV9	few	TRBJ2-7	.	TGTGCCAGCAGCGTAGCTTCGGGGGGCGCAGGTTACGAGCAGTACTTC	CASSVASGGAGYEQYF
17	TRBV28	.	TRBJ2-7	TRBD1	TGTGCCAGCAGTTTCCCCCGGGACAGGCGATTCTCCTACGAGCAGTACTTC	CASSFPRDRRFSYEQYF
17	TRBV20-1	.	TRBJ1-3	TRBD1	TGCAGTGCTTCTCCGACAGGGACCATTTTCTCTGGAAACACCATATATTTT	CSASPTGTIFSGNTIYF
12	TRBV6-5	medium-sized	TRBJ2-3	.	TGTGCCAGCAACTCCGGGGTGGATACGCAGTATTTT	CASNSGVDTQYF
14	TRBV3-1	few	TRBJ2-1	TRBD1	TGTGCCAGCAGTCCCGGGACAGGGGTCATTGAGCAGTTCTTC	CASSPGTGVIEQFF
14	TRBV10-3	many	TRBJ2-1	TRBD2	TGTGCCATCAGAGCGGGAGAGTCCTACAATGAGCAGTTCTTC	CAIRAGESYNEQFF
15	TRBV5-6	few	TRBJ1-5	.	TGTGCCAGCAGCTTAGGGAAGTTACGCAATCAGCCCCAGCATTTT	CASSLGKLRNQPQHF
14	TRBV12-3/TRBV12-4	.	TRBJ2-7	TRBD1	TGTGCCAGCAGTAGTCCGGACAGGGCCTACGAGCAGTACTTC	CASSSPDRAYEQYF
14	TRBV15	.	TRBJ2-2	.	TGTGCCACCAGTTGGGGAGCGAACACCGGGGAGCAGTTTTTT	CATSWGANTGEQFF
12	TRBV27	few	TRBJ2-7	TRBD1	TGTGCCAGCGGGGACAGGGGTTCCGAGCAGTACTTC	CASGDRGSEQYF
15	TRBV6-5	.	TRBJ2-2	.	TGTGCCAGCCATCCCCCCGCAGGAAACACCGGGGAGCTGTTTTTT	CASHPPAGNTGELFF
11	TRBV20-1	.	TRBJ2-5	.	TGCAGTGCTCATCGGCGGGAGACCCAGTACTTC	CSAHRRETQYF
15	TRBV9	.	TRBJ1-1	.	TGTGCCAGCAGCCTAATGAGGGATGTGAACACTGAAGCTTTCTTT	CASSLMRDVNTEAFF